The clone carrying this T cell receptor (beta chain) was counted only a few times. This CDR3 has 15 residues. Germline V gives CDR1 DFQATT, CDR2 SNEGSKA (reference sequence). The V and J ends lost 0 bases and 6 bases, in that order; junction bases with no gene match: 3. The time point: patch test 3, about 24 weeks after DPC sensitization. Described treatment: therapeutic diphenylcyclopropenone sensitization with weekly scalp DPC. This record comes from a study of human T cells and chemical hapten exposure. A single record per CDR3 protein comes from TCRdb applying MiXCR to the RACE reads. The table shows 85,000 to 100,000 distinct CDR3 sequences, with roughly 27% occurring only once.

The rearrangement links TRBV20-1 to TRBJ2-1; TRBD2 matches at 12 bases. The TCR sequence derives from a middle-aged man with alopecia areata. Some clones in this sample may be carry-over from other donors' samples. The starting material was whole blood, obtained in connection with sensitization to the hapten diphenylcyclopropenone (DPC). DNA for the CDR3: TGCAGTGCTAGAGATCCTAGCGGGAGGGCCAATGAGCAGTTCTTC. Translating it yields CSARDPSGRANEQFF.